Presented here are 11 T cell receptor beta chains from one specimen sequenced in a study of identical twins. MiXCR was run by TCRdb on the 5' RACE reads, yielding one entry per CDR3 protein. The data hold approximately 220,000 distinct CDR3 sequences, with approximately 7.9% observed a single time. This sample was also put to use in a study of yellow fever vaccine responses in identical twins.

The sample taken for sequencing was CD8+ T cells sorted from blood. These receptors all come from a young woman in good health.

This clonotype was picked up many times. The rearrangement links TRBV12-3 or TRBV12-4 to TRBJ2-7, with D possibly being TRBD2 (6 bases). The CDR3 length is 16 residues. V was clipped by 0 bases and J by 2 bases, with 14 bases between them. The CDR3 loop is CASSLAPGLATYEQYF. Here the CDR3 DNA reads TGTGCCAGCAGTTTAGCACCGGGACTCGCTACCTACGAGCAGTACTTC.

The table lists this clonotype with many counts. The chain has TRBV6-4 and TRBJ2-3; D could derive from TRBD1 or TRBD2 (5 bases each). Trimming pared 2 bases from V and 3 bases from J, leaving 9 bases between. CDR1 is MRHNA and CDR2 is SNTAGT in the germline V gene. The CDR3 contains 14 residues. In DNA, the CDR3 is TGTGCCAGCAGTGACACAGGCGGGACAGATACGCAGTATTTT. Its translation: CASSDTGGTDTQYF.

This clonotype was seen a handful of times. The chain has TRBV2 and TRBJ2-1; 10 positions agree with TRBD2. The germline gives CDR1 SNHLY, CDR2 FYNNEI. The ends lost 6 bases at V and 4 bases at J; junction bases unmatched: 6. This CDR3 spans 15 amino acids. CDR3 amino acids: CASRATSGKYNEQFF. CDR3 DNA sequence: TGTGCCAGCAGGGCTACTAGCGGGAAGTACAATGAGCAGTTCTTC.

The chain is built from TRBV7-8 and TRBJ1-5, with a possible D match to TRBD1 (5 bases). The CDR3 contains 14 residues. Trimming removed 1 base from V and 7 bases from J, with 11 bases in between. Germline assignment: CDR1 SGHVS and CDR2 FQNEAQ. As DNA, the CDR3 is TGTGCCAGCAGCTTAGGAGGGGTGCGACAGCCCCAGCATTTT. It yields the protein CASSLGGVRQPQHF.

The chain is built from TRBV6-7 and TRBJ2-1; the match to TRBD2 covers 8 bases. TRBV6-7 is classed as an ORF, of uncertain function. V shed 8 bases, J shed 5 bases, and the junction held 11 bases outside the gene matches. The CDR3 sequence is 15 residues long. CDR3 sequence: CASYTELAENNEQFF. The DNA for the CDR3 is TGTGCCAGCTACACAGAACTAGCGGAGAACAATGAGCAGTTCTTC.

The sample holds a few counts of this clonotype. The CDR3 bases are TGCAGTGCTGTTGGACAGACCTACGAGCAGTACTTC. Protein product: CSAVGQTYEQYF. The V gene is TRBV20-1, the J gene TRBJ2-7; D is perhaps TRBD1 (6 bases). CDR1 and CDR2 from the germline V gene are DFQATT and SNEGSKA (reference sequence). This CDR3 has 12 residues. The ends were cut back, 5 bases at V and 2 bases at J, with 10 bases in the middle.

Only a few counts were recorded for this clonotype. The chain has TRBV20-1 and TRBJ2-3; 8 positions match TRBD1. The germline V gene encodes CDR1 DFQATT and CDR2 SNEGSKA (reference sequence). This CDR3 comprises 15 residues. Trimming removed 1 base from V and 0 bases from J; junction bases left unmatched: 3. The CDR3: CSARVRGLSTDTQYF. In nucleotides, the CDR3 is TGCAGTGCTAGAGTCAGGGGGCTGAGCACAGATACGCAGTATTTT.

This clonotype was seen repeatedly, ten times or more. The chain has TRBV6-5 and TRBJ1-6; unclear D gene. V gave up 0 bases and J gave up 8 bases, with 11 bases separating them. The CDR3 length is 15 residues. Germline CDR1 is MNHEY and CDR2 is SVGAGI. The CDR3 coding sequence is TGTGCCAGCAGTTACTCATTAGTCCGAGATTCACCCCTCCACTTT. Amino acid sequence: CASSYSLVRDSPLHF.

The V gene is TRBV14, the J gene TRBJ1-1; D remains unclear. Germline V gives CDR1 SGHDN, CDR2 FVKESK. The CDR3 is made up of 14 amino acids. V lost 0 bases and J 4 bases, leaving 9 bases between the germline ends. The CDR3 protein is CASSQDSGFTEAFF. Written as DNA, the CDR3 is TGTGCCAGCAGCCAAGATTCAGGATTCACTGAAGCTTTCTTT.

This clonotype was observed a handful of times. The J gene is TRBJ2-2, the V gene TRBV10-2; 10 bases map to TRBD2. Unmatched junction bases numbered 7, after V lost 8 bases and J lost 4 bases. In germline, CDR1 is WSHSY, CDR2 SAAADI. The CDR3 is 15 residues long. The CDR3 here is CASWLAGATTGELFF. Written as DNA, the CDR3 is TGCGCCAGCTGGCTAGCGGGGGCCACCACCGGGGAGCTGTTTTTT.

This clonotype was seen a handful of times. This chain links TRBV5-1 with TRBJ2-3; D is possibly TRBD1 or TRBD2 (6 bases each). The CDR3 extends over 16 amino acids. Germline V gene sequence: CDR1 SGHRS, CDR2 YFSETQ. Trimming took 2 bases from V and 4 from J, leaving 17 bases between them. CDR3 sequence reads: CASSFLQGRLSDTQYF. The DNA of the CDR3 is TGCGCCAGCAGCTTTTTGCAGGGGAGGTTATCAGATACGCAGTATTTT.